This T cell receptor (beta chain) was sequenced for a study of blood T cell repertoires in COVID-19. Study as a whole: Samples taken during acute and convalescent COVID-19 were collected in the United States, Italy and Spain. T cells, B-cell-depleted T cells, or PBMCs provided the cDNA or gDNA that served as material.

This CDR3 is 17 amino acids long. Looked up from germline, CDR1 is SGHKS and CDR2 is YYEKEE (reference sequence). V trimming: 8 bases; J trimming: 3 bases; junction bases outside the gene matches: 17. Authors' data handling: Reference gene primer amplification yielded estimated nucleated cell counts. The data were produced by immunoSEQ multiplex PCR, yet TCRdb's version contains in-frame clones alone and is incomplete. V, J and clone size are those of that table, while D and trimming were read from the DNA. The table shows roughly 86,000 clones, with around three quarters occurring only once. Turning to this clone: The sample carries other DNA sequences with the same CDR3.

Input material: peripheral blood. The chain joins TRBV5-5 to TRBJ1-5; TRBD1 agrees at 7 bases. The source is a man between 45 and 60 years old who had recovered from COVID-19. The CDR3 DNA reads TGTGCCAGTAGCCTAGGCCCAAACAGGGGCCTCAATCAGCCCCAGCATTTT. Translated, it gives CASSLGPNRGLNQPQHF.